Listed below are T cell receptor beta chains from one sample, sequenced in a study of chemoradiotherapy in HPV16-positive cancers. Assay used: immunoSEQ multiplex PCR; TCRdb lists only in-frame clones, some missing. The data contain over 10,000 clones, around 82% of them singletons. Sampling took place from a patient who underwent chemoradiotherapy. The origin of the receptors is a human donor with HPV-associated anogenital cancer. The CDR3 runs from the conserved cysteine through the conserved F or W. A D gene is named only where the DNA matches it firmly. Size tells how often a clone was seen (once, few, many) or the class of an expanded clone, and some rows leave it out.

TRBV5-5,TRBJ1-3,14,NA,NA,TGTGCCAGCAGTCCGCCAGGGGCCGGAAACACCATATATTTT,CASSPPGAGNTIYF
TRBV5-6,TRBJ1-5,15,NA,TRBD1,TGTGCCAGCAGCACCGGGACAGGGGATAATCAGCCCCAGCATTTT,CASSTGTGDNQPQHF
TRBV19,TRBJ2-2,17,NA,TRBD2,TGTGCCACCATCGGGACTAGCGGGGCCCTGGGGACCGGGGAGCTGTTTTTT,CATIGTSGALGTGELFF
TRBV5-5,TRBJ2-1,15,NA,TRBD1,TGTGCCAGCAGCTTTAGGGGACAGGGTAACAATGAGCAGTTCTTC,CASSFRGQGNNEQFF
TRBV2,TRBJ2-3,14,few,NA,TGTGCCAGCAAACTGGGAACAAGCACAGATACGCAGTATTTT,CASKLGTSTDTQYF
TRBV2,TRBJ2-6,14,NA,NA,TGTGCCACCCAGGGAACTAGGGGGGCCAACGTCCTGACTTTC,CATQGTRGANVLTF
TRBV2,TRBJ2-2,18,NA,NA,TGTGCCAGCAGTGACGAGGGGTATATCAGTATGGACACCGGGGAGCTGTTTTTT,CASSDEGYISMDTGELFF
TRBV4-2,TRBJ2-2,15,few,NA,TGTGCCAGCAGCCAAGTTCTAGCGAACACCGGGGAGCTGTTTTTT,CASSQVLANTGELFF
TRBV10-3,TRBJ1-4,14,once,TRBD1,TGTGCCATCAGTGATGGGACAGCCGCTGAAAAACTGTTTTTT,CAISDGTAAEKLFF
TRBV18,TRBJ2-2,14,NA,NA,TGTGCCAGCTCACCCCGCAAGGACACCGGGGAGCTGTTTTTT,CASSPRKDTGELFF
TRBV27,TRBJ2-3,18,NA,TRBD2,TGTGCCAGCAGTTTATTAAGTGGGACTAGCGATGGCACAGATACGCAGTATTTT,CASSLLSGTSDGTDTQYF
TRBV6-1,TRBJ1-5,15,NA,NA,TGTGCCAGCAGCGAACAGTCTTATAGCAATCAGCCCCAGCATTTT,CASSEQSYSNQPQHF
TRBV7-9,TRBJ2-7,13,NA,NA,TGTGCCAGCAGCTCGGCCGGGTCCTACGAGCAGTACTTC,CASSSAGSYEQYF
TRBV2,TRBJ2-5,14,NA,NA,TGTGCCAGCAGTGTCGGGGGAATGGCGAAGACCCAGTACTTC,CASSVGGMAKTQYF
TRBV29-1,TRBJ1-1,10,NA,NA,TGCAGCGGTGGCGGTACTGAAGCTTTCTTT,CSGGGTEAFF
TRBV6-5,TRBJ1-5,14,NA,NA,TGTGCCAGCAGTCGCGGGGGGCCCAATCAGCCCCAGCATTTT,CASSRGGPNQPQHF
TRBV7-9,TRBJ1-1,13,NA,NA,TGTGCCAGCAGCTACGACAGTGGCACTGAAGCTTTCTTT,CASSYDSGTEAFF
TRBV2,TRBJ2-7,11,NA,NA,TGTGCCAGCAGTGGCGCCTACGAGCAGTACTTC,CASSGAYEQYF
TRBV14,TRBJ1-1,12,NA,NA,TGTGCCAGCAGCCAAGTTGGGGTCGAAGCTTTCTTT,CASSQVGVEAFF
TRBV19,TRBJ1-1,12,NA,NA,TGTGCCAGAGAGGTGGGTACGTCTGAAGCTTTCTTT,CAREVGTSEAFF
TRBV10-3,TRBJ2-2,16,NA,NA,TGTGCCATCAAACGGGTAGACTTCGCGAACACCGGGGAGCTGTTTTTT,CAIKRVDFANTGELFF
TRBV6-6,TRBJ1-1,12,NA,NA,TGTGCCAGCAGCAAGCTCTCATCTGAAGCTTTCTTT,CASSKLSSEAFF
TRBV5-1,TRBJ1-2,12,once,NA,TGCGCCAGCAGCTTGGACAGTGAGAGCTACACCTTC,CASSLDSESYTF
TRBV11-2,TRBJ2-7,11,NA,NA,TGTGCCAGCAGCGAAGGGACACTCCAGTACTTC,CASSEGTLQYF
TRBV6-6,TRBJ1-2,16,NA,TRBD1,TGTGCCAGCAGTTTATACCAGACAGGGAACTCCTATGGCTACACCTTC,CASSLYQTGNSYGYTF
TRBV4-2,TRBJ1-1,16,NA,NA,TGTGCCAGCAGCCAAACTTTAGCCTCCGGGCACACTGAAGCTTTCTTT,CASSQTLASGHTEAFF
TRBV7-9,TRBJ2-1,12,few,NA,TGTGCCAGCAGCTCCGGGTTGGGTGAGCAGTTCTTC,CASSSGLGEQFF
TRBV25-1,TRBJ1-2,13,NA,NA,TGTGCCAGCAGAGAAGGGGGAATGCCGGGCTACACCTTC,CASREGGMPGYTF
TRBV6-1,TRBJ2-6,15,NA,NA,TGTGCCAGCAGTGTAGGAGGCTCTGGGGCCAACGTCCTGACTTTC,CASSVGGSGANVLTF
TRBV11-3,TRBJ2-7,16,NA,TRBD1,TGTGCCAGCAGCTCACCAGGGACAGAAGACTCCTACGAGCAGTACTTC,CASSSPGTEDSYEQYF
TRBV29-1,TRBJ2-5,12,NA,NA,TGCAGCGTTGACGGCAGCCAAGAGACCCAGTACTTC,CSVDGSQETQYF
TRBV28,TRBJ2-5,15,NA,NA,TGTGCCAGCAGTTGGGGACCTTCGTACCAAGAGACCCAGTACTTC,CASSWGPSYQETQYF
TRBV6-6,TRBJ2-5,14,NA,NA,TGTGCCAGCAGTTACTGGGGCAGTCAAGAGACCCAGTACTTC,CASSYWGSQETQYF
TRBV6-1,TRBJ2-7,13,NA,NA,TGTGCCAGCAGTGAAGGTATGGAATACGAGCAGTACTTC,CASSEGMEYEQYF
TRBV7-2,TRBJ1-1,14,few,NA,TGTGCCAGCAGCTGGTCGGGAGGGAACACTGAAGCTTTCTTT,CASSWSGGNTEAFF
TRBV29-1,TRBJ2-3,13,once,NA,TGCAGCGGAGAGGGCCGTAGCACAGATACGCAGTATTTT,CSGEGRSTDTQYF
TRBV6-5,TRBJ2-7,13,NA,NA,TGTGCCAGCAGATGGGGGCCCGACTACGAGCAGTACTTC,CASRWGPDYEQYF
TRBV19,TRBJ1-5,13,NA,TRBD1,TGTGCCAGTAGTAAGGACAGGGGACAGCCCCAGCATTTT,CASSKDRGQPQHF
TRBV7-9,TRBJ2-3,14,NA,NA,TGTGCCAGCAGCTTAGAGCTACGCACAGATACGCAGTATTTT,CASSLELRTDTQYF
TRBV11-2,TRBJ1-6,18,NA,NA,TGTGCCAGCAGTCGACTATCGGACGGGAGCTCCTATAATTCACCTCTCCACTTT,CASSRLSDGSSYNSPLHF
TRBV5-4,TRBJ2-3,16,few,NA,TGTGCCAGCAGCCTAACACGATTTTCTAGCACAGATACGCAGTATTTT,CASSLTRFSSTDTQYF
TRBV30,TRBJ1-2,15,once,NA,TGTGCCTGGAGTGTACGAAGGGATGGATATTATGGCTACACCTTC,CAWSVRRDGYYGYTF
TRBV5-1,TRBJ1-4,13,few,NA,TGCGCCAGCAGCGGGACATACAACGAAAAACTGTTTTTT,CASSGTYNEKLFF
TRBV30,TRBJ2-3,14,once,TRBD1,TGTGCCTGGGAGACAGGGACATCCACAGATACGCAGTATTTT,CAWETGTSTDTQYF
TRBV6-6,TRBJ2-7,12,NA,NA,TGTGCCAGCAGCATGGGCCGTTACGAGCAGTACTTC,CASSMGRYEQYF
TRBV10-3,TRBJ2-3,13,NA,TRBD1,TGTGCCATAGGGACAGGGGCGACAGATACGCAGTATTTT,CAIGTGATDTQYF